One sample yielded the 21 T cell receptor beta chains listed below, sequenced in a study of T cell repertoires in cytomegalovirus infection. No antigens are known for them. MiXCR, applied by TCRdb to the reads, yields one record per CDR3 protein. The table shows nearly 700,000 distinct CDR3 sequences, with roughly 30% occurring only once. This material consisted of cultured PBMCs, taken from culture after CMV antigen stimulation. The receptors were gathered from a human donor in good health (CMV status not recorded). Some clones in this sample may be carry-over from other donors' samples.

This rearrangement joins TRBV12-3 or TRBV12-4 to TRBJ2-1, with 8 bases fitting TRBD2. The J segment lost 8 bases and the V segment lost 3 bases, leaving 9 bases of the junction unmatched. The CDR3 is 15 residues long. CDR3 sequence: CASSLGSGNRYEQFF. CDR3 DNA sequence: TGTGCCAGCAGTTTGGGTAGCGGGAATAGGTATGAGCAGTTCTTC.

This clonotype was detected ten times or more. The chain carries TRBV6-2 or TRBV6-3 and TRBJ1-1; D unclear. Germline CDR1 and CDR2: MNHEY and SVGEGT. The CDR3 covers 14 residues. V gave up 6 bases and J gave up 0 bases, with 11 bases separating them. The chain's CDR3 is CASSLDTLNTEAFF. The CDR3 nucleotides read TGTGCCAGCAGCTTAGATACCCTGAACACTGAAGCTTTCTTT.

This clonotype came up once. The chain recombines TRBV18 with TRBJ2-1, with D unclear. The CDR3 is 15 residues long. V lost 3 bases and J lost 0, with 9 bases in between. From germline, CDR1 is KGHSH and CDR2 LQKENI. CDR3 loop: CASSPASPSYNEQFF. DNA for the CDR3: TGTGCCAGCTCACCGGCGAGCCCCTCCTACAATGAGCAGTTCTTC.

The gene calls are TRBV19 and TRBJ2-1; 9 nucleotides match TRBD2. The CDR3 is 15 residues long. With 4 bases clipped from V and 9 bases from J, the junction kept 10 bases outside the gene matches. The germline gives CDR1 LNHDA, CDR2 SQIVND (reference sequence). In nucleotides, the CDR3 is TGTGCCAGTAGTAAGCGGCGACTAGCGGAAACTGAGCAGTTCTTC. Translation: CASSKRRLAETEQFF.

The CDR3 reads CSARVFQETQYF. CDR3 bases: TGCAGTGCTAGAGTCTTTCAAGAGACCCAGTACTTC. The chain has TRBV20-1 and TRBJ2-5; unclear D gene. CDR3 length: 12 amino acids. Germline CDR1 and CDR2: DFQATT and SNEGSKA (reference sequence). V gave up 1 base and J gave up 2 bases, with 5 bases separating them.

This clonotype turned up a few times. The chain links TRBV18 to TRBJ1-4, with 10 bases matching TRBD1. CDR3 length equals 16 residues. The germline gives CDR1 KGHSH, CDR2 LQKENI. The trim removed 6 bases at V and 5 bases at J, leaving 9 bases unmatched. The CDR3 protein is CASSTGGAGLNEKLFF. In nucleotides, the CDR3 is TGTGCCAGCTCGACAGGGGGCGCGGGGCTGAATGAAAAACTGTTTTTT.

CDR3 residues: CASREGGGPFYEQYF. The CDR3 bases are TGTGCCAGCCGGGAGGGGGGAGGGCCGTTCTACGAGCAGTACTTC. The chain uses TRBV7-2 and TRBJ2-7, with 8 nucleotides matching TRBD2. There are 15 residues in the CDR3. CDR1 SGHTA and CDR2 FQGNSA come from the germline V gene. The V and J ends lost 8 bases and 3 bases, in that order; junction bases with no gene match: 12.

The chain joins TRBV12-3 or TRBV12-4 to TRBJ1-2; D not resolved. The CDR3 runs to 13 residues. The germline V and J ends were trimmed by 7 bases and 3 bases, with 12 bases remaining between them. This CDR3 is CASTVGADYGYTF. The CDR3 DNA sequence: TGTGCCAGCACCGTGGGAGCGGACTATGGCTACACCTTC.

The chain combines TRBV7-2 with TRBJ2-7; the D is unclear. V dropped 5 bases and J dropped 0 bases, with 8 bases sitting between them. The germline V gene encodes CDR1 SGHTA and CDR2 FQGNSA. CDR3 size: 13 residues. The CDR3 DNA is TGTGCCAGCAGCCCCCGCCGCTCCTACGAGCAGTACTTC. Residues: CASSPRRSYEQYF.

The rearrangement joins TRBV27 to TRBJ2-1; D perhaps matches TRBD2 (6 bases). The germline gives CDR1 MNHEY, CDR2 SMNVEV (reference sequence). Between the trimmed V and J ends, which lost 3 bases and 5 bases, there was a span of 23 bases. This CDR3 spans 18 amino acids. CDR3 amino acids: CASSFTPPWGTHHNEQFF. CDR3 bases: TGTGCCAGCAGTTTTACCCCACCATGGGGGACTCACCACAATGAGCAGTTCTTC.

The chain joins TRBV20-1 to TRBJ1-1, with 8 bases aligning to TRBD1. The J segment lost 2 bases and the V segment lost 4 bases, leaving 6 bases of the junction unmatched. Germline CDR1 is DFQATT and CDR2 is SNEGSKA (reference sequence). CDR3 length equals 14 residues. CDR3 amino acids: CSATSRGPNTEAFF. The CDR3 DNA reads TGCAGTGCTACAAGCAGGGGGCCTAACACTGAAGCTTTCTTT.

This sequence joins TRBV4-1 and TRBJ2-1; TRBD1 agrees at 7 bases. CDR1 MGHRA and CDR2 YSYEKL come from the germline V gene. Trimming took 4 bases from V and 4 from J; bases not matched to a gene: 7. There are 15 residues in the CDR3. CDR3 nucleotide sequence: TGCGCCAGCAGCCTACGGACAGGAGAATACAATGAGCAGTTCTTC. Amino acids: CASSLRTGEYNEQFF.

J is TRBJ2-3 and V is TRBV25-1; D could derive from TRBD1 or TRBD2 (5 bases each). The CDR3 spans 15 residues. Trimming took 5 bases from V and 5 from J, leaving 17 bases between them. Germline V lookup: CDR1 MGHDK, CDR2 SYGVNS. In nucleotides, the CDR3 is TGTGCCAGCAGTCAGGCCATGTGGGGGTTAGATACGCAGTATTTT. Its protein is CASSQAMWGLDTQYF.

This chain uses TRBV29-1 with TRBJ1-3, with D possibly being TRBD1 (6 bases). Trimming took 5 bases from V and 0 from J, leaving 11 bases between them. The CDR3 contains 14 residues. Germline CDR1 reads SQVTM; CDR2 reads ANQGSEA. CDR3 bases: TGCAGCGTTAACAGGGTCGACTCTGGAAACACCATATATTTT. It encodes CSVNRVDSGNTIYF.

The V and J genes are TRBV2 and TRBJ2-7, with TRBD1 matching 7 bases. This CDR3 comprises 15 residues. J lost 3 bases, V lost 6 bases, and 11 bases had no gene match. CDR1 and CDR2 from the germline V gene are SNHLY and FYNNEI. CDR3 region: CASRQNRDSNYEQYF. The CDR3 DNA reads TGTGCCAGCAGGCAAAACCGGGACAGCAACTACGAGCAGTACTTC.

CDR3 loop: CASSLGVGNSNQPQHF. The DNA for the CDR3 is TGTGCCAGCAGCTTAGGCGTGGGGAATAGCAATCAGCCCCAGCATTTT. J is TRBJ1-5 and V is TRBV11-2; D unresolved. CDR3 length: 16 amino acids. The V end was cut by 1 base, the J end by 0 bases, with 10 bases between. The germline V gene encodes CDR1 SGHAT and CDR2 FQNNGV. The full variable domain, rest sourced from reference TRBV11-2 and TRBJ1-5, is EAGVAQSPRYKIIEKRQSVAFWCNPISGHATLYWYQQILGQGPKLLIQFQNNGVVDDSQLPKDRFSAERLKGVDSTLKIQPAKLEDSAVYLCASSLGVGNSNQPQHFGDGTRLSIL.

In this sample, this clonotype turned up many times. The J gene is TRBJ1-4, the V gene TRBV7-2, with D tentatively TRBD1 (5 bases). The CDR3 has 15 residues. CDR1 and CDR2 from the germline V gene are SGHTA and FQGNSA. V lost 4 bases to trimming and J lost 4 bases, with 13 bases between them. Here the CDR3 DNA reads TGTGCCAGCAGCTCCCAAGGGACTTATAATGAAAAACTGTTTTTT. Translation: CASSSQGTYNEKLFF.

The chain employs TRBV12-3 or TRBV12-4 and TRBJ1-3; D gene unclear. This CDR3 is 13 amino acids long. V lost 5 bases and J lost 8, with 13 bases in between. This CDR3 reads CASSPGQLDTIYF. CDR3 sequence (DNA): TGTGCCAGCAGTCCCGGCCAGCTAGACACCATATATTTT.

This clonotype was recorded at least ten times. The gene calls are TRBV7-2 and TRBJ2-1; D may be TRBD1 or TRBD2 (6 bases each). There are 16 residues in the CDR3. Germline V gene sequence: CDR1 SGHTA, CDR2 FQGNSA. Trimming took 1 base from V and 4 from J, leaving 14 bases between them. CDR3 residues: CASSLEGGSHYNEQFF. The CDR3, as DNA: TGTGCCAGCAGCTTAGAGGGGGGTTCCCATTACAATGAGCAGTTCTTC.

Turning to this clonotype: This may come from a read error, since a much larger clone is one base off. The genes are TRBV11-2 and TRBJ1-2; 7 nucleotides line up with TRBD1. Germline values: CDR1 SGHAT, CDR2 FQNNGV. This CDR3 region has 12 residues. J was trimmed by 4 bases and V by 7 bases; bases with no gene match: 3. The CDR3 nucleotides are TGTGCCAGCACCCGACAGGGCTATGGCTACACCTTC. Translated: CASTRQGYGYTF.

This chain links TRBV4-1 with TRBJ2-5, with D maybe TRBD2 (7 bases). The CDR3 sequence is 16 residues long. V was pared by 1 base and J by 5 bases, with 17 bases between. In germline, CDR1 is MGHRA, CDR2 YSYEKL. The CDR3 DNA reads as TGCGCCAGCAGCCAAGGGAAGGGGGGGAGAGGGGAGACCCAGTACTTC. Protein: CASSQGKGGRGETQYF.